The clone carrying this TCR beta chain was counted between two and nine times. What it recognizes is unknown. Genomic DNA yielded TCR beta CDR3, amplified by two-round multiplex PCR. First-round PCR amplification was performed with primers specific to each TRBV and TRBJ gene. TCRdb independently ran MiXCR on the multiplex PCR reads; one entry per CDR3 protein. The sample records some 17,000 distinct CDR3 sequences, more than 35% being singletons. The sample originates from a study of prognosis after radiotherapy for stage I lung cancer. Study overall: Some 14 of the patients were found to have newly diagnosed primary stage I lung tumors, and about five were living with oligometastatic NSCLC after surgical resection of the primary tumor. With about a dozen men and roughly 6 women, the cohort's median age was around 74 years, range about 50–85. General study results and limits: In patients receiving stereotactic body radiation therapy, unique TCR clone counts fell afterward, median roughly 10,000 versus 7,000.

This CDR3 is 16 amino acids long. Trimming stripped 4 bases from V and 2 bases from J, with 17 bases between. Germline V lookup: CDR1 MGHRA, CDR2 YSYEKL. This chain joins TRBV4-1 and TRBJ2-5; D possibly corresponds to TRBD1 (6 bases). The starting material was PBMCs, obtained before or after stereotactic body radiation therapy (not recorded which). This receptor was identified in a donor aged 50 or older with non-small cell lung cancer. For the CDR3, the DNA is TGCGCCAGCAGCCTCGCCCCCGGGACACCTCAAGAGACCCAGTACTTC. Translated: CASSLAPGTPQETQYF.